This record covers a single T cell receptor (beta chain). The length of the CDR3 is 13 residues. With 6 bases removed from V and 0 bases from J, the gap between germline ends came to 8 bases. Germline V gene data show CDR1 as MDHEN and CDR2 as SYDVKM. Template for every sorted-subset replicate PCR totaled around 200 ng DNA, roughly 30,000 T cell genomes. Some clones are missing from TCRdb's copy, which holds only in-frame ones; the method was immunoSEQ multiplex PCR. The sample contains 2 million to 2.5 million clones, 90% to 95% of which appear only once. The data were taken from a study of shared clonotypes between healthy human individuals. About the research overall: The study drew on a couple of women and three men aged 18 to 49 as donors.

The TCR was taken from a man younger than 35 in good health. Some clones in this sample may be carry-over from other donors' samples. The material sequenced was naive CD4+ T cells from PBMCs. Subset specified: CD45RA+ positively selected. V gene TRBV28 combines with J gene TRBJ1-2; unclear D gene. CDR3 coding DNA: TGTGCCAGCAGCCCGAGAGCTAACTATGGCTACACCTTC. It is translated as CASSPRANYGYTF.